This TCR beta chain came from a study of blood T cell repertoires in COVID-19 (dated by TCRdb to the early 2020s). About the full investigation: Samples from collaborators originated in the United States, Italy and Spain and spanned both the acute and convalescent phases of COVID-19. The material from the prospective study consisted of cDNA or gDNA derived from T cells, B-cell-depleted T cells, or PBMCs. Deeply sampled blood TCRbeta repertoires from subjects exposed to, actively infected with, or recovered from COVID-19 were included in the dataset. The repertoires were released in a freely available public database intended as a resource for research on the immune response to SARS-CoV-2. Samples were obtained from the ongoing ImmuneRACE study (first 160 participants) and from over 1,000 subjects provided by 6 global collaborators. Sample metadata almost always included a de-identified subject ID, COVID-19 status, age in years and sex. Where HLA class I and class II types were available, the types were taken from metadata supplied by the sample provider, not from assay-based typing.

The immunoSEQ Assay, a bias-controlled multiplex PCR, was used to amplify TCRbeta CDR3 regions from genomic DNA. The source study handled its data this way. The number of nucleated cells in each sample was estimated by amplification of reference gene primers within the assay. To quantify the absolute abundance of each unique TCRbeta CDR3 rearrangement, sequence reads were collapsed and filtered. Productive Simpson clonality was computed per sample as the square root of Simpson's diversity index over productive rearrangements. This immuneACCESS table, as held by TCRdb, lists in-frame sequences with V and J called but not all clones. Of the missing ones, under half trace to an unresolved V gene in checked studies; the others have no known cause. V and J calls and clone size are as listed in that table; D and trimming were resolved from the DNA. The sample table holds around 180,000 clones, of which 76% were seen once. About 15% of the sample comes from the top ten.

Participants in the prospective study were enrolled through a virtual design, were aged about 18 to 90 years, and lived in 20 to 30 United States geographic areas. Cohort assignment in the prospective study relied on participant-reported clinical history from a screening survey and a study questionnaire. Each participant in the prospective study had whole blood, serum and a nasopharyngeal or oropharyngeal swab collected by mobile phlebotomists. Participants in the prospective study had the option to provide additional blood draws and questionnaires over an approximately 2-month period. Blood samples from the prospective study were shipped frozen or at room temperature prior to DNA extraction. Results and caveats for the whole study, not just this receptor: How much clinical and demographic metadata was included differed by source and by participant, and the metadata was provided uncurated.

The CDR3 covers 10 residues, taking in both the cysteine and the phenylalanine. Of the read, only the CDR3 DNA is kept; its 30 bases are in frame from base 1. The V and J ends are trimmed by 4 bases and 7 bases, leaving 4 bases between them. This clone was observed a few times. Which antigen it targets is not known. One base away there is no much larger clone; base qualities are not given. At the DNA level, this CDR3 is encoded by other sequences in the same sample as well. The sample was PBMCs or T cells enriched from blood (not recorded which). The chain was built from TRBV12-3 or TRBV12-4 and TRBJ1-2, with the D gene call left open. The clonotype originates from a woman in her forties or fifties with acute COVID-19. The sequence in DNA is TGTGCCAGCAGTTCGTTTGGCTACACCTTC. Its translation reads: CASSSFGYTF.